This is a list of T cell receptor beta chains from one sample in a study of cytomegalovirus exposure and HLA in healthy donors. Sequenced by immunoSEQ multiplex PCR; TCRdb stores in-frame clones only, minus some. The data contain roughly 190,000 clones, 79% of them singletons. Specimen: PBMCs. The receptor set was obtained from a girl aged 5-17 years in good health and CMV-seropositive. Both conserved end residues are part of each CDR3. D genes are given only for firm matches. Only some rows state a clone size, as once, few, many or a class for expanded clones.

V	D	J	size	CDR3	DNA
TRBV10-2	.	TRBJ2-2	.	CASSDYLSSSGELFF	TGCGCCAGCAGTGATTACCTATCTTCCTCCGGGGAGCTGTTTTTT
TRBV11-3	TRBD2	TRBJ2-7	.	CASSLPTGGGEQYF	TGTGCCAGCAGCTTACCCACGGGGGGAGGCGAGCAGTACTTC
TRBV7-2	TRBD1	TRBJ2-5	few	CASANRGFGKTQYF	TGTGCCAGCGCCAACAGGGGTTTCGGGAAGACCCAGTACTTC
TRBV5-6	.	TRBJ1-3	.	CASSLSGNTIYF	TGTGCCAGCAGCTTATCAGGAAACACCATATATTTT
TRBV11-3	.	TRBJ2-7	.	CASSVGSSYEQYF	TGTGCCAGCAGCGTGGGGAGCTCCTACGAGCAGTACTTC
TRBV19	.	TRBJ1-5	few	CASSVQQGKSNQPQHF	TGTGCCAGTAGTGTACAACAGGGTAAGAGCAATCAGCCCCAGCATTTT
TRBV19	TRBD1	TRBJ2-1	.	CASSIGQGNNEQFF	TGTGCCAGTAGTATAGGACAGGGCAACAATGAGCAGTTCTTC
TRBV19	.	TRBJ1-1	.	CASTPLQENTEAFF	TGTGCCAGTACCCCCCTCCAGGAAAACACTGAAGCTTTCTTT
TRBV7-9	.	TRBJ2-7	.	CASSLYYRSYEQYF	TGTGCCAGCAGCTTATATTACAGGAGCTACGAGCAGTACTTC
TRBV21-1	.	TRBJ1-3	.	CAFRNTIYF	TGTGCCTTCCGGAACACCATATATTTT
TRBV6-6	TRBD2	TRBJ2-1	few	CASSRTSGDEQFF	TGTGCCAGCAGCAGGACTAGCGGCGATGAGCAGTTCTTC
TRBV12-5	TRBD1	TRBJ1-5	.	CASGFGQGDQPQHF	TGTGCTAGTGGTTTCGGACAGGGGGATCAGCCCCAGCATTTT
TRBV5-1	TRBD2	TRBJ2-3	.	CASSLESGRGGTDTQYF	TGCGCCAGCAGCTTGGAATCCGGGCGGGGGGGCACAGATACGCAGTATTTT
TRBV11-2	.	TRBJ2-7	.	CASSESGLYYEQYF	TGTGCCAGCAGTGAGAGCGGGCTTTACTACGAGCAGTACTTC
TRBV27	TRBD1	TRBJ2-2	.	CASSLEGQGPTGELFF	TGTGCCAGCAGTCTCGAGGGACAGGGACCCACCGGGGAGCTGTTTTTT
TRBV7-9	.	TRBJ1-2	once	CASSLPQGGEYGYTF	TGTGCCAGCAGCTTACCTCAGGGAGGCGAGTATGGCTACACCTTC
TRBV9	TRBD1	TRBJ2-1	once	CASSGLQGGSNEQFF	TGTGCCAGCAGCGGACTACAGGGGGGAAGCAATGAGCAGTTCTTC
TRBV6-4	.	TRBJ1-5	.	CASSAGTSGNQPQHF	TGTGCCAGCAGTGCCGGGACAAGTGGTAATCAGCCCCAGCATTTT
TRBV5-6	.	TRBJ2-5	.	CASSPTRVQETQYF	TGTGCCAGCAGCCCAACCCGGGTACAAGAGACCCAGTACTTC
TRBV6-5	.	TRBJ1-1	.	CASSLKGARNTEAFF	TGTGCCAGCAGTTTGAAAGGGGCGCGAAACACTGAAGCTTTCTTT
TRBV5-6	.	TRBJ1-5	.	CASSLAWGREPQHF	TGTGCCAGCAGCCTGGCTTGGGGGAGGGAGCCCCAGCATTTT
TRBV4-1	TRBD2	TRBJ2-4	once	CASSQGLGSGILAKNIQYF	TGCGCCAGCAGCCAAGGTCTCGGTAGCGGGATTCTAGCCAAAAACATTCAGTACTTC
TRBV7-2	TRBD2	TRBJ2-7	.	CASSSSGGGGEQYF	TGTGCCAGCAGCTCTAGCGGTGGGGGGGGCGAGCAGTACTTC
TRBV5-1	TRBD2	TRBJ2-2	.	CASSLPGLAVRLAGELFF	TGCGCCAGCAGCTTGCCGGGACTAGCGGTACGCCTCGCCGGGGAGCTGTTTTTT
TRBV18	TRBD1	TRBJ1-4	.	CASSPLQGQGGEKLFF	TGTGCCAGCTCACCTCTACAGGGACAGGGTGGTGAAAAACTGTTTTTT
TRBV11-3	TRBD2	TRBJ2-1	.	CASIVSGGPYNEQFF	TGTGCCAGCATTGTTAGCGGGGGGCCATACAATGAGCAGTTCTTC
TRBV7-9	TRBD2	TRBJ2-3	.	CASSPVGQRGGRSPDTQYF	TGTGCCAGCAGCCCCGTGGGCCAGCGGGGGGGCCGCTCACCAGATACGCAGTATTTT
TRBV5-6	.	TRBJ1-5	.	CASSFGGVSPFNF	TGTGCCAGCAGCTTTGGAGGCGTCAGCCCGTTTAATTTT
TRBV14	.	TRBJ2-1	.	CASTKTGYNEQFF	TGTGCCAGCACCAAGACTGGATACAATGAGCAGTTCTTC
TRBV5-5	.	TRBJ1-4	.	CASSFSGTTNEKLFF	TGTGCCAGCAGCTTTTCAGGGACAACTAATGAAAAACTGTTTTTT
TRBV5-8	TRBD2	TRBJ2-5	.	CASSLGRGGAGAQETQYF	TGTGCCAGCAGCTTGGGGCGCGGGGGAGCGGGGGCACAAGAGACCCAGTACTTC
TRBV5-1	.	TRBJ1-6	.	CASSLWTADNSPLHF	TGCGCCAGCAGCCTTTGGACAGCCGATAATTCACCCCTCCACTTT
TRBV2	.	TRBJ2-7	.	CASSEAMGSYEQYF	TGTGCCAGCAGTGAAGCAATGGGCAGCTACGAGCAGTACTTC
TRBV5-1	.	TRBJ2-7	.	CASLGPYGEQYF	TGCGCCAGCCTTGGGCCGTATGGCGAGCAGTACTTC
TRBV7-2	.	TRBJ2-7	.	CASSPGGGQTYEQYF	TGTGCCAGCAGCCCTGGGGGGGGCCAGACCTACGAGCAGTACTTC
TRBV29-1	.	TRBJ2-3	.	CSARPWGQRTITDTQYF	TGCAGCGCTCGACCCTGGGGACAGAGGACTATCACAGATACGCAGTATTTT
TRBV10-1	.	TRBJ1-1	.	CASSERQGDTEAFF	TGCGCCAGCAGTGAGCGGCAGGGTGACACTGAAGCTTTCTTT
TRBV5-6	.	TRBJ1-5	.	CASSLGGGSSNQPQHF	TGTGCCAGCAGCTTGGGGGGAGGGTCTTCCAATCAGCCCCAGCATTTT
TRBV29-1	TRBD1	TRBJ1-4	once	CSVGQGYNEKLFF	TGCAGCGTTGGACAGGGCTATAATGAAAAACTGTTTTTT
TRBV7-2	TRBD1	TRBJ2-7	.	CASSAPDRASYEQYF	TGTGCCAGCAGCGCCCCGGACAGGGCTAGTTACGAGCAGTACTTC
TRBV6-1	.	TRBJ1-1	few	CASSEWKWGVSTEAFF	TGTGCCAGCAGTGAATGGAAATGGGGGGTTTCGACTGAAGCTTTCTTT
TRBV5-1	TRBD2	TRBJ2-7	.	CASSLSSGGTYEQYF	TGCGCCAGCAGCTTGTCGTCGGGGGGTACCTACGAGCAGTACTTC
TRBV11-2	.	TRBJ2-2	.	CASSVRHGTGELFF	TGTGCCAGCAGCGTCCGTCACGGCACCGGGGAGCTGTTTTTT
TRBV10-3	.	TRBJ2-7	.	CAISRQAYEQYF	TGTGCCATCAGCCGACAGGCCTACGAGCAGTACTTC
TRBV6-5	TRBD1	TRBJ1-2	.	CASSSDRAVGYTF	TGTGCCAGCAGTTCCGACAGGGCGGTTGGCTACACCTTC
TRBV18	.	TRBJ2-3	once	CASSPGTGTYTDTQYF	TGTGCCAGCTCACCAGGTACGGGGACTTACACAGATACGCAGTATTTT
TRBV6-6	.	TRBJ1-2	.	CASTPQGQGSYTF	TGTGCCAGCACCCCCCAGGGGCAGGGGAGTTACACCTTC
TRBV29-1	.	TRBJ2-7	.	CSVTGSGGEQYF	TGCAGCGTGACAGGTTCCGGTGGGGAGCAGTACTTC
TRBV19	TRBD2	TRBJ2-7	.	CASSPWTSGEQYF	TGTGCCAGTAGTCCATGGACTAGTGGGGAGCAGTACTTC
TRBV15	TRBD2	TRBJ2-2	.	CATSRVLATGELFF	TGTGCCACCAGCAGAGTACTAGCGACCGGGGAGCTGTTTTTT
TRBV28	TRBD1	TRBJ2-3	.	CASSSGGQGGDTQYF	TGTGCCAGCAGTTCCGGAGGACAGGGTGGCGATACGCAGTATTTT
TRBV11-3	TRBD2	TRBJ2-2	once	CASTPGLAGGYTGELFF	TGTGCCAGCACCCCGGGACTAGCGGGGGGGTACACCGGGGAGCTGTTTTTT
TRBV7-2	.	TRBJ2-2	.	CASSLKSVPGELFF	TGTGCCAGCAGCTTAAAATCGGTCCCCGGGGAGCTGTTTTTT
TRBV5-4	.	TRBJ2-7	.	CVSSLTGGSGENYEQYF	TGTGTCAGCAGCCTCACAGGGGGAAGCGGGGAAAACTACGAGCAGTACTTC
TRBV19	TRBD1	TRBJ1-2	.	CASSPANRGPIYGYTF	TGTGCCAGTAGTCCGGCGAACAGGGGCCCCATCTATGGCTACACCTTC